These 20 T cell receptor beta chains share one sample of origin, sequenced in a study of T cell repertoires in cytomegalovirus infection. TCRdb reprocessed the reads via MiXCR and lists one record per CDR3 protein. The top ten clones hold about two thirds of a sample with approximately 100,000 distinct CDR3 sequences, roughly 41% of them seen once. For these TCRs, the target antigens are not known. Sequenced here: CD8+ T cells from cultured PBMCs, sampled from culture after CMV antigen stimulation. These TCRs come from a human donor in good health (CMV status not recorded). Some clones in this sample may be carry-over from other donors' samples.

The rearrangement joins TRBV27 to TRBJ1-1; 10 bases match TRBD1. With V trimmed by 3 bases and J by 5 bases, 3 bases remained unmatched. Germline CDR1 MNHEY, CDR2 SMNVEV (reference sequence). This CDR3 comprises 14 residues. CDR3: CASSLGQGWTEAFF. CDR3 bases: TGTGCCAGCAGTTTGGGACAGGGGTGGACTGAAGCTTTCTTT.

The gene calls are TRBV27 and TRBJ2-1; TRBD1 is a possible D gene (6 bases). This CDR3 has 14 amino acids. The V end was cut by 6 bases, the J end by 1 base, with 10 bases between. CDR1 and CDR2 (germline): MNHEY, SMNVEV (reference sequence). CDR3 loop: CASRSQGSYNEQFF. In nucleotides, the CDR3 is TGTGCCAGCAGATCTCAGGGGTCCTACAATGAGCAGTTCTTC.

This sequence joins TRBV6-6 and TRBJ1-1; no definite D call. Trimming shortened V by 4 bases and J by 14 bases, and 8 bases separated the two germline ends. This CDR3 has 9 amino acids. Looked up from germline, CDR1 is MNHNY and CDR2 is SVGAGI (reference sequence). The CDR3 DNA is TGTGCCAGCAGTTCCCTTGTCTTCTTT. Protein: CASSSLVFF.

The J gene is TRBJ2-5, the V gene TRBV9; 8 bases map to TRBD1. The V gene's germline CDR1 is SGDLS and CDR2 YYNGEE. After removal of 0 bases from V and 5 bases from J, the junction contained 6 bases not matched to a gene. CDR3 length equals 15 residues. The CDR3 DNA reads TGTGCCAGCAGCGTAGAGGGACAGGTAACGGAGACCCAGTACTTC. Protein: CASSVEGQVTETQYF.

Only a few counts were recorded for this clonotype. The rearrangement uses TRBV7-9 and TRBJ1-6; 7 positions match TRBD1. This CDR3 spans 17 amino acids. Germline CDR1 and CDR2: SEHNR and FQNEAQ (reference sequence). After removal of 2 bases from V and 5 bases from J, the junction contained 9 bases not matched to a gene. The CDR3 is CASSLLVGTEDNSPLHF. The CDR3 DNA is TGTGCCAGCAGCTTACTCGTTGGGACAGAAGATAATTCACCCCTCCACTTT.

The rearrangement links TRBV4-1 to TRBJ2-7, with D maybe TRBD1 (5 bases). The CDR3 extends over 15 amino acids. The germline V and J ends were trimmed by 0 bases and 3 bases, with 12 bases remaining between them. Germline V gene lookup returns CDR1 MGHRA and CDR2 YSYEKL. CDR3 nucleotides: TGCGCCAGCAGCCAAGACTTTAAGGGGTACTACGAGCAGTACTTC. It is translated as CASSQDFKGYYEQYF.

CDR3 coding DNA: TGTGCCTGGAGTGCTGGTCAGGGGGCGGAGGATGAGCAGTTCTTC. Translated: CAWSAGQGAEDEQFF. V is TRBV30 and J is TRBJ2-1; 8 nucleotides line up with TRBD1. Trimming took 1 base from V and 8 from J; bases not matched to a gene: 10. Per germline, CDR1 GTSNPN and CDR2 SVGIG (reference sequence). The CDR3 spans 15 residues.

This sequence joins TRBV7-2 and TRBJ1-1; D perhaps matches TRBD1 (5 bases). The CDR3 runs to 16 residues. Germline V gene sequence: CDR1 SGHTA, CDR2 FQGNSA. V was clipped by 2 bases and J by 3 bases, with 16 bases between them. CDR3 nucleotides: TGTGCCAGCAGCTTATGGGGCAGGGAGATGGACACTGAAGCTTTCTTT. It specifies CASSLWGREMDTEAFF. Looking up the rest from reference TRBV7-2 and TRBJ1-1 gives the full variable domain: GAGVSQSPSNKVTEKGKDVELRCDPISGHTALYWYRQSLGQGLEFLIYFQGNSAPDKSGLPSDRFSAERTGGSVSTLTIQRTQQEDSAVYLCASSLWGREMDTEAFFGQGTRLTVV.

This clonotype was observed a few times. The genes are TRBV4-1 and TRBJ2-7; D gene unclear. This CDR3 region has 14 residues. V was shortened by 1 base and J by 2 bases, with 9 bases between the two germline ends. The germline V gene encodes CDR1 MGHRA and CDR2 YSYEKL. The CDR3 DNA follows: TGCGCCAGCAGCCAAGTTACAGCCACCTACGAGCAGTACTTC. It is translated as CASSQVTATYEQYF.

This clonotype was seen many times. The V call is TRBV11-2, the J call TRBJ2-7; possible D gene TRBD2, 5 bases. The germline gives CDR1 SGHAT, CDR2 FQNNGV. This CDR3 region has 14 residues. Between the trimmed V and J ends, which lost 6 bases and 1 base, there was a span of 13 bases. The CDR3 bases are TGTGCCAGCAGTCGAGGACTGGAATCCTACGAGCAGTACTTC. Translating it yields CASSRGLESYEQYF.

This clonotype was found a few times. This sequence joins TRBV20-1 and TRBJ1-2; D is unresolved. There are 17 residues in the CDR3. The germline V gene encodes CDR1 DFQATT and CDR2 SNEGSKA (reference sequence). The ends were cut back, 0 bases at V and 1 base at J, with 18 bases in the middle. As DNA, the CDR3 is TGCAGTGCTAGAGACACTCTCTCCGACGGGATTAACTATGGCTACACCTTC. The encoded protein is CSARDTLSDGINYGYTF.

The CDR3 DNA reads as TGTGCCATCAGTGAGCCGGCCGGGGACAATGAGCAGTTCTTC. The encoded protein is CAISEPAGDNEQFF. This chain joins TRBV10-3 and TRBJ2-1; tentative D call: TRBD2 (5 bases). V shed 2 bases and J shed 5 bases, with 10 bases lying between them. Germline V gene lookup returns CDR1 ENHRY and CDR2 SYGVKD. The CDR3 has 14 residues.

This chain links TRBV7-9 with TRBJ2-5; no clear D gene. In germline, CDR1 is SEHNR, CDR2 FQNEAQ (reference sequence). The V and J ends lost 5 bases and 5 bases respectively, with 6 bases between them. This CDR3 comprises 11 residues. CDR3 sequence: CASSTWETQYF. CDR3 DNA sequence: TGTGCCAGCAGCACCTGGGAGACCCAGTACTTC.

The chain uses TRBV4-1 and TRBJ2-7, with TRBD2 matching over 12 bases. This CDR3 is built from 16 residues. CDR1 and CDR2 (germline): MGHRA, YSYEKL. The V and J ends lost 2 bases and 4 bases, in that order; junction bases with no gene match: 6. The CDR3 is CASSQPSTSGRYEQYF. The CDR3 DNA is TGCGCCAGCAGCCAACCTTCGACTAGCGGGAGATACGAGCAGTACTTC.

V and J are TRBV6-8 and TRBJ1-5, with D maybe TRBD1 (6 bases). Germline V CDR1 and CDR2: MNHGY, SAAAGT. With 5 bases removed from V and 7 bases from J, the gap between germline ends came to 15 bases. This CDR3 spans 14 amino acids. CDR3 in DNA: TGTGCCAGCAGTCCCTTACAGGGCGGACAGCCCCAGCATTTT. Translation: CASSPLQGGQPQHF.

In its sample, this clonotype was seen a few times. V usage is TRBV7-6 and J usage is TRBJ2-1; the D gene could be TRBD1 or TRBD2 (5 bases each). Trimming cost V 4 bases and J 5 bases, with 12 bases left between them. This CDR3 has 14 amino acids. Per germline, CDR1 SGHVS and CDR2 FNYEAQ. The CDR3 DNA reads as TGTGCCAGCAGCTCCGGGACGGCTCACAATGAGCAGTTCTTC. Protein product: CASSSGTAHNEQFF. The variable domain in full, completed from reference TRBV7-6 and TRBJ2-1, reads GAGVSQSPRYKVTKRGQDVALRCDPISGHVSLYWYRQALGQGPEFLTYFNYEAQQDKSGLPNDRFSAERPEGSISTLTIQRTEQRDSAMYRCASSSGTAHNEQFFGPGTRLTVL.

This rearrangement joins TRBV11-1 to TRBJ2-2; D uncertain. The CDR3 loop spans 13 amino acids. Germline-derived CDR1 and CDR2 are SGHAT and FQDESV (reference sequence). With 5 bases removed from V and 5 bases from J, the gap between germline ends came to 9 bases. CDR3 nucleotide sequence: TGTGCCAGCAGCAACGATGAGACCGGGGAGCTGTTTTTT. Amino acid sequence: CASSNDETGELFF.

This clonotype occurred a few times. The V gene is TRBV3-1, the J gene TRBJ2-1, with D perhaps matching TRBD2 (5 bases). V was clipped by 6 bases and J by 1 base, with 10 bases between them. In germline, CDR1 is LGHDT, CDR2 YNNKEL (reference sequence). This CDR3 contains 14 residues. The CDR3 sequence is CASSRGGSYNEQFF. The CDR3 bases are TGTGCCAGCAGTCGGGGTGGATCCTACAATGAGCAGTTCTTC.

This clonotype was found a few times. V gene TRBV9 combines with J gene TRBJ2-4; 7 positions agree with TRBD2. CDR1 SGDLS and CDR2 YYNGEE come from the germline V gene. J was trimmed by 1 base and V by 4 bases; bases with no gene match: 5. CDR3 size: 15 residues. CDR3 DNA sequence: TGTGCCAGCAGCCCATGGGGGGGGGCCAAAAACATTCAGTACTTC. Protein sequence: CASSPWGGAKNIQYF.

This clonotype has only a few counts. The chain employs TRBV6-5 and TRBJ2-5, with 11 bases fitting TRBD2. CDR3 size: 16 residues. The ends lost 4 bases at V and 5 bases at J; junction bases unmatched: 9. CDR1 and CDR2 from the germline V gene are MNHEY and SVGAGI. CDR3 in amino acids: CASSSFSGGEWETQYF. Written as DNA, the CDR3 is TGTGCCAGCAGTTCTTTTAGCGGGGGGGAGTGGGAGACCCAGTACTTC.